Each of the 2 T cell receptor beta chains below was sequenced from the same sample in a study of shared clonotypes between healthy human individuals (dated by TCRdb to 2020 to 2022). CD8 naive samples were obtained by positive selection for CCR7 among CD45RO-negative cells, yielding a CD45RA+CCR7+ population from which TemRA cells were excluded. Library method: the immunoSEQ multiplex PCR assay. In its TCRdb copy, this immuneACCESS table keeps in-frame sequences only and misses some clones. Where compared with another copy, unresolved V genes explain less than half of these, and the others have no known cause. The sample yields about 2.1 million clones; about 93% were counted once. About 1.7% of the sample lies in the top ten. Sequencing was carried out using naive CD8+ T cells from PBMCs. Read against the paper, the sample's cell subset or site label means: CD45RA+CCR7+. The receptors originated from a man in his late teens or twenties in good health. Some clones in this sample may be carry-over from other donors' samples.

The rearrangement joins TRBV2 to TRBJ2-7, with D possibly matching TRBD1 (6 bases). The V and J ends lost 3 bases and 1 base respectively, with 13 bases between them. Germline V lookup: CDR1 SNHLY, CDR2 FYNNEI. CDR3 length equals 15 residues. CDR3 loop: CASSEVRDISYEQYF. CDR3 nucleotides: TGTGCCAGCAGTGAGGTACGGGACATATCCTACGAGCAGTACTTC. The whole variable domain, remainder taken from reference TRBV2 and TRBJ2-7, is EPEVTQTPSHQVTQMGQEVILRCVPISNHLYFYWYRQILGQKVEFLVSFYNNEISEKSEIFDDQFSVERPDGSNFTLKIRSTKLEDSAMYFCASSEVRDISYEQYFGPGTRLTVT.

The chain carries TRBV30 and TRBJ1-5; D unresolved. The V and J ends lost 0 bases and 6 bases respectively, with 9 bases between them. Germline V lookup: CDR1 GTSNPN, CDR2 SVGIG (reference sequence). This CDR3 has 13 residues. The CDR3 coding sequence is TGTGCCTGGAGTGTACGTAATTTTCAGCCCCAGCATTTT. This gives the protein CAWSVRNFQPQHF.